A single sample gave rise to the 17 T cell receptor beta chains below, sequenced in a study of blood T cell repertoires in COVID-19. Assay used: immunoSEQ multiplex PCR; TCRdb lists only in-frame clones, some missing. The data show over 200,000 clones, roughly 85% seen once. The sample was PBMCs or T cells enriched from blood (not recorded which). These receptors were taken from a man in his forties who had recovered from COVID-19.

The J gene is TRBJ2-3, the V gene TRBV5-8; the match to TRBD2 covers 9 bases. The trim removed 0 bases at V and 3 bases at J, leaving 8 bases unmatched. This CDR3 contains 17 residues. Germline values: CDR1 SGHTS, CDR2 YDEGEE. The CDR3 DNA follows: TGTGCCAGCAGCTTGGCCGTAGTAGCGGGAGCGACAGATACGCAGTATTTT. Protein product: CASSLAVVAGATDTQYF.

The CDR3 spells CASRRTAEQYF. The CDR3 nucleotides read TGTGCCAGCAGACGGACAGCCGAGCAGTACTTC. V gene TRBV6-6 combines with J gene TRBJ2-7; D possibly corresponds to TRBD1 (6 bases). The CDR3 loop spans 11 amino acids. Germline-derived CDR1 and CDR2 are MNHNY and SVGAGI (reference sequence). Deletions cut 6 bases from V and 6 bases from J, with 9 bases between.

The V gene is TRBV3-1 (or the pseudogene TRBV3-2), the J gene TRBJ1-2; perhaps TRBD1 as D (6 bases). Germline V gene data show CDR1 as LGHDT and CDR2 as YNNKEL (reference sequence). This CDR3 spans 14 amino acids. Between the trimmed V and J ends, which lost 1 base and 7 bases, there was a span of 13 bases. CDR3: CASSQVGGAFGYTF. CDR3 nucleotides: TGTGCCAGCAGCCAAGTGGGGGGGGCATTTGGCTACACCTTC.

The chain recombines TRBV7-6 with TRBJ2-5; TRBD2 matches at 7 bases. The CDR3 spans 15 residues. Germline V gene sequence: CDR1 SGHVS, CDR2 FNYEAQ. J lost 2 bases, V lost 1 base, and 4 bases had no gene match. CDR3 sequence reads: CASSLGAGSQETQYF. The CDR3 DNA is TGTGCCAGCAGCTTAGGAGCGGGATCTCAAGAGACCCAGTACTTC.

The V gene is TRBV28, the J gene TRBJ1-5; possible D gene TRBD1, 6 bases. CDR3 length equals 17 residues. V was pared by 3 bases and J by 3 bases, with 18 bases between. Germline-derived CDR1 and CDR2 are MDHEN and SYDVKM. The chain's CDR3 is CASSLLSGAIFNQPQHF. The CDR3 region has the DNA TGTGCCAGCAGTTTGTTGTCAGGGGCGATATTCAATCAGCCCCAGCATTTT.

The gene calls are TRBV6-2 or TRBV6-3 and TRBJ2-1; D may be TRBD1 (5 bases). Germline V gene lookup returns CDR1 MNHEY and CDR2 SVGEGT. The CDR3 spans 13 residues. Trimming pared 6 bases from V and 7 bases from J, leaving 13 bases between. This CDR3 reads CASSPDSLNEQFF. CDR3 DNA: TGTGCCAGCAGCCCAGACAGCCTGAATGAGCAGTTCTTC.

This sequence joins TRBV6-5 and TRBJ1-2, with 9 bases aligning to TRBD1. CDR3 length equals 12 residues. Germline V lookup: CDR1 MNHEY, CDR2 SVGAGI. J gave up 7 bases and V 10 bases, and 7 bases lay outside the gene matches. CDR3 DNA: TGTGCCACCCAACAGGGGGCGCTTGGCTACACCTTC. It encodes CATQQGALGYTF.

The chain uses TRBV5-8 and TRBJ2-7; TRBD2 matches at 9 bases. Trimming removed 3 bases from V and 5 bases from J; junction bases left unmatched: 12. Germline assignment: CDR1 SGHTS and CDR2 YDEGEE. The CDR3 length is 16 residues. CDR3 protein: CASSSIRAGGPHEQYF. The DNA of the CDR3 is TGTGCCAGCAGCTCCATCAGGGCGGGAGGGCCCCACGAGCAGTACTTC.

The chain uses TRBV5-1 and TRBJ1-4; 10 nucleotides agree with TRBD1. V lost 7 bases to trimming and J lost 7 bases; unmatched junction nucleotides: 13. The CDR3 contains 16 residues. The germline V gene has CDR1 SGHRS and CDR2 YFSETQ. The CDR3 loop is CASATGGGFEGEKLFF. The CDR3 bases are TGCGCCAGCGCGACAGGGGGCGGTTTCGAGGGTGAAAAACTGTTTTTT.

The CDR3 protein is CASSQEAGLSYGYTF. The CDR3 bases are TGCGCCAGCAGCCAAGAGGCAGGGTTGAGCTATGGCTACACCTTC. This sequence joins TRBV4-3 and TRBJ1-2; maybe TRBD1 (5 bases). CDR3 length: 15 residues. Germline assignment: CDR1 LGHNA and CDR2 YSLEER. Trimming cost V 0 bases and J 4 bases, with 12 bases left between them.

This clone was picked up many times. This chain links TRBV18 with TRBJ2-5, with TRBD1 matching over 7 bases. Germline V CDR1 and CDR2: KGHSH, LQKENI. This CDR3 region has 14 residues. The V gene end was trimmed by 6 bases and the J gene end by 1 base; junction bases not matched to a gene: 5. CDR3 sequence reads: CASSLDRAQETQYF. The DNA of the CDR3 is TGTGCCAGCTCCCTCGACAGGGCCCAAGAGACCCAGTACTTC.

The chain has TRBV13 and TRBJ2-5, with 9 nucleotides matching TRBD2. V dropped 4 bases and J dropped 4; count of bases not matched to a gene: 7. The germline CDR1 and CDR2 sequences are PRHDT and FYEKMQ (reference sequence). This CDR3 contains 15 residues. Here the CDR3 DNA reads TGTGCCAGCAGCTATAGCGGGAGCGAAGGAGAGACCCAGTACTTC. Translation gives CASSYSGSEGETQYF. Drawing the rest from reference TRBV13 and TRBJ2-5, the complete variable domain is AAGVIQSPRHLIKEKRETATLKCYPIPRHDTVYWYQQGPGQDPQFLISFYEKMQSDKGSIPDRFSAQQFSDYHSELNMSSLELGDSALYFCASSYSGSEGETQYFGPGTRLLVL.

The chain joins TRBV27 to TRBJ1-6; D remains ambiguous. V shed 0 bases and J shed 10 bases, with 10 bases lying between them. Germline lookup yields CDR1 MNHEY and CDR2 SMNVEV (reference sequence). This CDR3 region has 14 residues. The CDR3 here is CASSLSPLRSPLHF. The CDR3 coding sequence is TGTGCCAGCAGTTTATCCCCCCTTAGATCACCCCTCCACTTT.

The CDR3: CAWSVPRTGGYGYTF. The CDR3 DNA sequence: TGTGCCTGGAGTGTACCACGGACAGGGGGGTATGGCTACACCTTC. This chain uses TRBV30 with TRBJ1-2, with 10 bases matching TRBD1. V lost 0 bases, J lost 5 bases, and 6 bases stayed unmatched. Germline loops: CDR1 GTSNPN, CDR2 SVGIG (reference sequence). This CDR3 is built from 15 residues.

V gene TRBV7-8 combines with J gene TRBJ1-5; 9 bases align to TRBD1. After removal of 0 bases from V and 0 bases from J, the junction contained 6 bases not matched to a gene. Germline V gives CDR1 SGHVS, CDR2 FQNEAQ. The CDR3 totals 18 residues. The CDR3 loop is CASSLAGQGRNSNQPQHF. Written as DNA, the CDR3 is TGTGCCAGCAGCTTAGCAGGACAGGGGAGGAATAGCAATCAGCCCCAGCATTTT.

The chain couples TRBV7-9 to TRBJ2-5; 13 bases agree with TRBD2. With V trimmed by 1 base and J by 4 bases, 9 bases remained unmatched. This CDR3 is 18 amino acids long. CDR1 and CDR2 from the germline V gene are SEHNR and FQNEAQ (reference sequence). CDR3 region: CASSLERLAGGFRETQYF. The CDR3 DNA reads as TGTGCCAGCAGCTTAGAACGACTAGCGGGAGGTTTCAGAGAGACCCAGTACTTC.

The chain couples TRBV10-3 to TRBJ1-1; 9 bases are a match to TRBD1. The CDR3 runs to 14 residues. Germline-derived CDR1 and CDR2 are ENHRY and SYGVKD. V lost 5 bases and J lost 5; bases outside the gene matches: 6. CDR3: CAISSDRGRTEAFF. Written as DNA, the CDR3 is TGTGCCATCAGTTCGGACAGGGGAAGGACTGAAGCTTTCTTT.